The source of this T cell receptor (beta chain) is a study of a mutant IDH1 vaccine in newly diagnosed glioma. Study-level information: Patients received eight vaccinations in weeks 1, 3, 5, 7, 11, 15, 19, 23. Once 4-6 weeks had passed after radiotherapy alone, vaccination started, or it started with temozolomide cycles. Beforehand, treatment had been radiotherapy, temozolomide, or both; the majority received both.

Noted time point: week 11, during vaccination. Topical imiquimod was applied with each vaccine dose, which held 300 ug of mutant IDH1 20-mer peptide. CDR3 length: 13 residues. From germline, CDR1 is LNHDA and CDR2 SQIVND (reference sequence). TCRdb keeps only in-frame clones here, not all; method: immunoSEQ multiplex PCR. Of roughly 30,000 clones detected, roughly 78% appear once; the ten largest clones hold roughly a quarter. A remark on this clone: Antigen: not known. A junction boundary mismatches the germline segment, possibly from a read error.

The sequence came from a man aged 25-40 years with glioma. The sample here was PBMCs, taken from a glioma patient whose treatment included an IDH1 peptide vaccine. This sequence joins TRBV19 and TRBJ2-6; perhaps D is TRBD1 or TRBD2 (5 bases each). CDR3 bases: TGTGCCAGTAGGATTTCCGGGGCCTACGTCCTGACTTTC. Amino acids: CASRISGAYVLTF.